This T cell receptor (beta chain) stems from a study of blood T cell repertoires in COVID-19. Study context: Italy, Spain and the United States were the sources of the convalescent and acute COVID-19 samples. Nucleic acid was either cDNA or gDNA, and it came from T cells, B-cell-depleted T cells, or PBMCs.

In the original processing: Counts of nucleated cells, estimated from reference gene primer amplification, were obtained. Measured with immunoSEQ multiplex PCR; TCRdb has only the in-frame clones, and not every one. The V and J calls and clone size are taken from that table; D and trimming were inferred from the DNA. The table lists some 180,000 clones, roughly 80% of them singletons. CDR3 length: 14 residues. Germline trimming cut 6 bases from V and 2 bases from J; bases unmatched to any gene: 3. The V gene's germline CDR1 is MNHNY and CDR2 SVGAGI (reference sequence). J is TRBJ1-5 and V is TRBV6-6, with 8 nucleotides matching TRBD1. The sequence was obtained from a man aged 55 to 69 with acute or convalescent COVID-19. Sequences were obtained from peripheral blood. CDR3 residues: CASRLQGGNQPQHF. The CDR3 DNA is TGTGCCAGCAGGCTACAGGGGGGCAATCAGCCCCAGCATTTT.